This TCR beta chain was retrieved from a study of shared clonotypes between healthy human individuals. Study overall: CD8 memory received one plate per donor, CD8 naive two, CD4 memory three and CD4 naive three. Study results and caveats: Incompleteness in sorted-subset sequencing, despite large depth, was shown by rarefaction. Between a few donors, naive CD4 clonotypes were shared at a level of about 5%. Only blood was sampled, and tissue TCR repertoires likely differ from blood ones.

This clone was observed a single time. Its matching antigen is unknown. Here immunoSEQ multiplex PCR was the method, and the copy in TCRdb shows in-frame clones only, minus some. The table has 2 million to 2.5 million clones, more than 85% seen once. The CDR3 contains 13 residues. The germline gives CDR1 MNHNS, CDR2 SASEGT. Trimming removed 3 bases at V and 2 bases at J, with 6 bases between. The J gene is TRBJ2-3, the V gene TRBV6-1, with no clear D. The material sequenced was naive CD4+ T cells from PBMCs. Subset noted: CD45RA+ positively selected. The receptor comes from a man between 18 and 29 years old in good health. Some clones in this sample may be carry-over from other donors' samples. The CDR3 DNA reads TGTGCCAGCAGTGATTGGTCCACAGATACGCAGTATTTT. Amino acid sequence: CASSDWSTDTQYF.